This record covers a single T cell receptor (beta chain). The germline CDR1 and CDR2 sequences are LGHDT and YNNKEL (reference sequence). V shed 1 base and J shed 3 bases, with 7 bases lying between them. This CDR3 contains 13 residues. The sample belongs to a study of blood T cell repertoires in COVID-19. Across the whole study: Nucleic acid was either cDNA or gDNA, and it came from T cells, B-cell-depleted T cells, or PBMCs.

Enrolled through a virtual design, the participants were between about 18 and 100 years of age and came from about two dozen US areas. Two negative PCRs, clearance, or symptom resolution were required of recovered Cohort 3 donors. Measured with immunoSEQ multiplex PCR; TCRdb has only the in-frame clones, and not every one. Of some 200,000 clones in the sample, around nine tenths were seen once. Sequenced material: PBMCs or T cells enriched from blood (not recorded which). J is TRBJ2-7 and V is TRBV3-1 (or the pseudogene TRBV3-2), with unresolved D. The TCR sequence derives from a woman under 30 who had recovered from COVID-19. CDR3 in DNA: TGTGCCAGCAGCCAAGGACACGGCTACGAGCAGTACTTC. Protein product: CASSQGHGYEQYF.